Presented here are 26 T cell receptor beta chains from one specimen sequenced in a study of blood T cell repertoires in COVID-19. Libraries were prepared by immunoSEQ multiplex PCR; TCRdb keeps only in-frame clonotypes and omits some of them. The sample has roughly 180,000 clones, approximately 80% seen once. Sequencing was carried out using peripheral blood. The receptors here all came from a woman aged 40 to 50 with COVID-19, enrolled during active disease.

The chain combines TRBV2 with TRBJ2-2, with TRBD1 matching over 7 bases. The CDR3 spans 16 residues. Losses at the gene ends were 6 bases for V and 0 bases for J; bases not matched to a gene: 7. Germline lookup yields CDR1 SNHLY and CDR2 FYNNEI. CDR3 in amino acids: CASRVGTVSNTGELFF. The CDR3 DNA sequence: TGTGCCAGCAGGGTTGGGACAGTTTCGAACACCGGGGAGCTGTTTTTT.

V gene TRBV9 combines with J gene TRBJ1-1; 7 nucleotides align to TRBD1. V shed 0 bases and J 1 base; nucleotides not matched to a gene: 3. The CDR3 is 15 residues long. Germline V CDR1 and CDR2: SGDLS, YYNGEE. The CDR3 DNA sequence: TGTGCCAGCAGCGTAGCGACAGGGCCGAACACTGAAGCTTTCTTT. Translating gives CASSVATGPNTEAFF.

The gene calls are TRBV2 and TRBJ1-1; D unclear. The CDR3 spans 9 residues. Trimming cost V 6 bases and J 6 bases, with 2 bases left between them. Looked up from germline, CDR1 is SNHLY and CDR2 is FYNNEI. For the CDR3, the DNA is TGTGCCAGCAGCTCTGAAGCTTTCTTT. It yields the protein CASSSEAFF.

The V gene is TRBV3-1 (or the pseudogene TRBV3-2), the J gene TRBJ2-1; TRBD2 agrees at 8 bases. V dropped 3 bases and J dropped 8; count of bases not matched to a gene: 12. The V gene's germline CDR1 is LGHDT and CDR2 YNNKEL (reference sequence). The CDR3 length is 16 residues. The CDR3 region is CASSHSGAGASDEQFF. DNA for the CDR3: TGTGCCAGCAGCCATTCCGGAGCGGGAGCAAGCGATGAGCAGTTCTTC.

The chain carries TRBV4-1 and TRBJ1-3, with 7 bases identical to TRBD1. The V gene end was trimmed by 4 bases and the J gene end by 4 bases; junction bases not matched to a gene: 7. CDR1 MGHRA and CDR2 YSYEKL come from the germline V gene. The CDR3 covers 15 residues. In DNA form, the CDR3 reads TGCGCCAGCAGCCTAGGGCCGGGACAGGGAAACACCATATATTTT. As protein: CASSLGPGQGNTIYF.

This clone was seen a few times. J is TRBJ1-1 and V is TRBV6-1; D is perhaps TRBD1 (6 bases). Per germline, CDR1 MNHNS and CDR2 SASEGT. The ends were cut back, 2 bases at V and 4 bases at J, with 11 bases in the middle. CDR3 length: 14 amino acids. The CDR3, as DNA: TGTGCCAGCAGTGAACGGGGGGCCGGCACTGAAGCTTTCTTT. Its protein is CASSERGAGTEAFF.

The chain employs TRBV6-5 and TRBJ2-7; D unresolved. V was cut by 5 bases and J by 3 bases, with 11 bases left in between. The CDR3 spans 13 residues. The V gene's germline CDR1 is MNHEY and CDR2 SVGAGI. The CDR3 region has the DNA TGTGCCAGCAGTCCTCCGACTGGCTACGAGCAGTACTTC. This sequence encodes CASSPPTGYEQYF.

This sequence joins TRBV12-5 and TRBJ2-7; the D gene is possibly TRBD1 (6 bases). With 7 bases removed from V and 3 bases from J, the gap between germline ends came to 13 bases. This CDR3 is 13 amino acids long. Germline V gene data show CDR1 as LGHNT and CDR2 as FRNRAP. CDR3 sequence reads: CASALDSDYEQYF. CDR3 nucleotides: TGTGCTAGTGCCCTGGACAGTGACTACGAGCAGTACTTC.

The chain is built from TRBV18 and TRBJ2-6; no clear D gene. Germline CDR1 and CDR2: KGHSH and LQKENI. Trimming took 0 bases from V and 0 from J, leaving 9 bases between them. The length of the CDR3 is 17 residues. CDR3 sequence reads: CASSPPPSRSGANVLTF. The CDR3 DNA reads TGTGCCAGCTCACCACCGCCGAGTCGCTCTGGGGCCAACGTCCTGACTTTC.

V is TRBV3-1 (or the pseudogene TRBV3-2) and J is TRBJ2-7, with 14 bases fitting TRBD2. This CDR3 has 14 residues. CDR1 and CDR2 (germline): LGHDT, YNNKEL (reference sequence). The V gene end was trimmed by 4 bases and the J gene end by 6 bases; junction bases not matched to a gene: 2. CDR3 residues: CASSLGLAGVEQYF. Here the CDR3 DNA reads TGTGCCAGCAGCCTGGGACTAGCGGGAGTCGAGCAGTACTTC.

This clone turned up a few times. The rearrangement links TRBV5-4 to TRBJ2-7; 9 nucleotides match TRBD2. CDR1 and CDR2 from the germline V gene are SGHNT and YYREEE (reference sequence). J lost 5 bases, V lost 6 bases, and 6 bases had no gene match. The CDR3 is made up of 13 amino acids. This chain's CDR3 is CASNLPSGNEQYF. The CDR3 region has the DNA TGTGCCAGCAACCTGCCTAGCGGGAACGAGCAGTACTTC.

The V and J genes are TRBV5-4 and TRBJ1-1; the D is unclear. The germline CDR1 and CDR2 sequences are SGHNT and YYREEE (reference sequence). The length of the CDR3 is 15 residues. Trimming took 4 bases from V and 0 from J, leaving 13 bases between them. The CDR3 coding sequence is TGTGCCAGCAGCACTTACTCCAGGATGAACACTGAAGCTTTCTTT. It yields the protein CASSTYSRMNTEAFF.

The chain carries TRBV7-6 and TRBJ1-3, with a weak D call TRBD1 (6 bases). There are 14 residues in the CDR3. The germline V gene encodes CDR1 SGHVS and CDR2 FNYEAQ. Trimming took off 5 bases at V and 7 bases at J, with 15 bases between the two ends. The CDR3 nucleotides read TGTGCCAGCAGCACACAGGGACCCGGGAACACCATATATTTT. Translating it yields CASSTQGPGNTIYF.

The J gene is TRBJ2-3, the V gene TRBV27, with a possible D match to TRBD2 (6 bases). Trimming cost V 10 bases and J 4 bases, with 21 bases left between them. The germline V gene has CDR1 MNHEY and CDR2 SMNVEV (reference sequence). The CDR3 spans 15 residues. CDR3 residues: CATMDGGGVADTQYF. CDR3 coding DNA: TGTGCCACCATGGATGGTGGAGGGGTGGCAGATACGCAGTATTTT.

CDR3 nucleotides: TGTGCCAGCACCATGGTAGATCAGCCCCAGCATTTT. Protein sequence: CASTMVDQPQHF. The rearrangement links TRBV12-3 or TRBV12-4 to TRBJ1-5, with unresolved D. This CDR3 contains 12 residues. V was clipped by 7 bases and J by 5 bases, with 9 bases between them.

This sequence joins TRBV29-1 and TRBJ1-1; 10 bases align to TRBD1. This CDR3 is built from 12 residues. The V segment lost 7 bases and the J segment 10 bases; nucleotides outside the gene matches: 9. CDR1 is SQVTM, CDR2 ANQGSEA, per germline. CDR3 sequence: CSARTGGKIAFF. CDR3 nucleotide sequence: TGCAGCGCAAGGACAGGGGGTAAGATAGCTTTCTTT.

This rearrangement joins TRBV6-5 to TRBJ2-3; 11 bases fit TRBD2. J was trimmed by 3 bases and V by 5 bases; bases with no gene match: 4. The CDR3 contains 15 residues. Germline V gives CDR1 MNHEY, CDR2 SVGAGI. CDR3 in amino acids: CASSPTSGRTDTQYF. CDR3 DNA sequence: TGTGCCAGCAGTCCCACTAGCGGGAGAACAGATACGCAGTATTTT.

The chain combines TRBV27 with TRBJ1-4, with D possibly being TRBD1 (6 bases). Germline loops: CDR1 MNHEY, CDR2 SMNVEV (reference sequence). Trimming removed 6 bases from V and 2 bases from J, with 10 bases in between. CDR3 length equals 14 residues. The CDR3 reads CASRRQGTNEKLFF. The CDR3 nucleotides read TGTGCCAGCAGGAGGCAGGGGACTAATGAAAAACTGTTTTTT.

The chain is built from TRBV6-1 and TRBJ2-7; the D gene is possibly TRBD1 (6 bases). The CDR3 contains 16 residues. V was shortened by 4 bases and J by 2 bases, with 18 bases between the two germline ends. The germline V gene has CDR1 MNHNS and CDR2 SASEGT. The CDR3 region has the DNA TGTGCCAGCAGTGGAGGGGGTCCGGGCATACCCTACGAGCAGTACTTC. Its protein product is CASSGGGPGIPYEQYF.

The chain employs TRBV28 and TRBJ1-1, with D unclear. The CDR3 runs to 14 residues. V lost 3 bases and J lost 7, with 15 bases in between. Germline values: CDR1 MDHEN, CDR2 SYDVKM. In DNA, the CDR3 is TGTGCCAGCAGTTTGAGAGAACCTACCTTTGAAGCTTTCTTT. It yields the protein CASSLREPTFEAFF.

The rearrangement joins TRBV21-1 to TRBJ2-7; the listed D gene, TRBD2, was not tested against the DNA. TRBV21-1 is a pseudogene. This CDR3 is built from 19 residues. CDR3 DNA sequence: TGTGCCAGCAGCAAAGGGTTCCCAGAGAGGGATGCGGGCTCCTACGAGCAGTACTTC. Translating gives CASSKGFPERDAGSYEQYF.

The sample holds a few counts of this clone. The V call is TRBV19, the J call TRBJ1-1, with 10 positions matching TRBD1. CDR3 length equals 12 residues. Per the germline V gene, CDR1 is LNHDA and CDR2 is SQIVND (reference sequence). Losses at the gene ends were 8 bases for V and 6 bases for J; bases not matched to a gene: 3. CDR3 sequence reads: CASRDRGSEAFF. The DNA of the CDR3 is TGTGCCAGTCGGGACAGGGGCTCTGAAGCTTTCTTT.

This rearrangement joins TRBV6-6 to TRBJ1-2; no firm D call. CDR1 MNHNY and CDR2 SVGAGI come from the germline V gene (reference sequence). With 4 bases removed from V and 4 bases from J, the gap between germline ends came to 13 bases. This CDR3 region has 14 residues. CDR3 DNA: TGTGCCAGCAGTTCGGGGTCCCATGGCTATGGCTACACCTTC. Translated: CASSSGSHGYGYTF.

V and J are TRBV19 and TRBJ2-2; 7 bases are a match to TRBD1. The CDR3 is 18 residues long. V lost 7 bases to trimming and J lost 2 bases; unmatched junction nucleotides: 16. In germline, CDR1 is LNHDA, CDR2 SQIVND (reference sequence). The CDR3 nucleotides are TGTGCCAGTACCCCAAGGGGGCGATCGTTTAGTAACACCGGGGAGCTGTTTTTT. It specifies CASTPRGRSFSNTGELFF.

The rearrangement links TRBV5-1 to TRBJ1-1; a weak D match, TRBD1 (5 bases). Germline V CDR1 and CDR2: SGHRS, YFSETQ. Trimming left V 5 bases short and J 5 bases short, with 16 bases between. This CDR3 spans 14 amino acids. CDR3 region: CASSPGVRGTEAFF. CDR3 in DNA: TGCGCCAGCAGTCCAGGAGTCCGGGGGACTGAAGCTTTCTTT.

CDR3 in amino acids: CAISESFSGASYEQYF. The CDR3 DNA sequence: TGTGCCATCAGTGAGTCGTTCTCAGGGGCTTCCTACGAGCAGTACTTC. V and J are TRBV10-3 and TRBJ2-7; the D gene is possibly TRBD1 (6 bases). Germline V gene data show CDR1 as ENHRY and CDR2 as SYGVKD. Trimming left V 0 bases short and J 1 base short, with 13 bases between. The CDR3 spans 16 residues.